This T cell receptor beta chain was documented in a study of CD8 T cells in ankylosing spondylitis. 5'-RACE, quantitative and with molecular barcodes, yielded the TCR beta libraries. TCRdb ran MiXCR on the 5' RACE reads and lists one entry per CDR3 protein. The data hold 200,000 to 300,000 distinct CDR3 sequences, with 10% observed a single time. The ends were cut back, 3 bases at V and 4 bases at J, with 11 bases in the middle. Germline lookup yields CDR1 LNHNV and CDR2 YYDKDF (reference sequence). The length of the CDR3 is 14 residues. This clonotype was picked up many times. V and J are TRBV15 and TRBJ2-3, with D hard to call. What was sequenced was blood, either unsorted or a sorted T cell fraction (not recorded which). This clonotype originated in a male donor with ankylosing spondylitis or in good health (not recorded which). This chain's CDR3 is CATSRVNLADTQYF. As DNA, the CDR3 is TGTGCCACCAGCAGGGTAAACTTAGCAGATACGCAGTATTTT.